The next 19 T cell receptor beta chains were all read from a single sample in a study of low-dose radiotherapy and immunotherapy resistance in tumors. TRAV- and TRBV-specific primers primed first-strand cDNA, covering alpha and beta chains. TCRs were put through roughly 20 PCR cycles of amplification with Phusion. A constant-region primer and the V-primer adapter served as the primer pair. TCRdb itself ran the reads through MiXCR, one entry per CDR3 protein. The sample lists 59,000 or so distinct CDR3 sequences, 26% seen once, with about 6.6% in the top ten. Time point meaning: before trial treatment. Source: PBMCs, taken before treatment. The receptors come from a male donor with rectosigmoid adenocarcinoma.

This clonotype was counted ten times or more. The J gene is TRBJ2-7, the V gene TRBV7-6; TRBD2 matches 7 bases. The CDR3 spans 16 residues. With V trimmed by 2 bases and J by 2 bases, 9 bases remained unmatched. CDR1 and CDR2 from the germline V gene are SGHVS and FNYEAQ. The DNA of the CDR3 is TGTGCCAGCAGCTTAAATGCGGGGGACCCACCCTACGAGCAGTACTTC. Translation gives CASSLNAGDPPYEQYF.

At least ten counts were recorded for this clonotype. The V gene is TRBV29-1, the J gene TRBJ2-3; unclear D gene. V was clipped by 6 bases and J by 0 bases, with 16 bases between them. This CDR3 is 15 amino acids long. The V gene's germline CDR1 is SQVTM and CDR2 ANQGSEA. In DNA, the CDR3 is TGCAGCGTACGGGCCTTAACCTCTAGCACAGATACGCAGTATTTT. It yields the protein CSVRALTSSTDTQYF.

This clonotype has ten or more counts. The gene calls are TRBV3-1 and TRBJ1-5; D is ambiguous. Germline V CDR1 and CDR2: LGHDT, YNNKEL (reference sequence). V lost 3 bases and J 1 base, leaving 10 bases between the germline ends. The CDR3 spans 15 residues. The CDR3 reads CASSHSARSNQPQHF. The DNA for the CDR3 is TGTGCCAGCAGCCACTCCGCCAGGAGCAATCAGCCCCAGCATTTT.

Note on this clonotype: A far bigger clonotype differs at one base, so this is likely a read error. The chain carries TRBV28 and TRBJ2-1, with 13 bases aligning to TRBD2. TRBJ2-5 explains the end of the DNA better; the J call may be wrong. This CDR3 has 17 amino acids. The germline gives CDR1 MDHEN, CDR2 SYDVKM. In nucleotides, the CDR3 is TGTGCCAGCCGTTCCGGGACTAGCGGGATGTACCAAGAGACCCAGTACTTC. This codes for CASRSGTSGMYQETQYF.

This sequence joins TRBV10-3 and TRBJ2-5; D perhaps matches TRBD1 (5 bases). Trimming removed 3 bases from V and 5 bases from J, with 10 bases in between. The CDR3 consists of 13 residues. CDR1 ENHRY and CDR2 SYGVKD come from the germline V gene. The CDR3 coding sequence is TGTGCCATCAGTGAAATCCACAGGGAGACCCAGTACTTC. Its protein product is CAISEIHRETQYF.

V is TRBV6-2 or TRBV6-3 and J is TRBJ2-3; a weak D match, TRBD2 (6 bases). Germline V CDR1 and CDR2: MNHEY, SVGEGT. This CDR3 is 16 amino acids long. Trimming cost V 5 bases and J 7 bases, with 22 bases left between them. The CDR3 region has the DNA TGTGCCAGCAGTCCTTTGGGAGGCTACCGACTTAATACGCAGTATTTT. Translating gives CASSPLGGYRLNTQYF.

This clonotype was detected many times. The CDR3 DNA follows: TGTGCCAGCAGCTCCGGGACAACTAATGAAAAACTGTTTTTT. Translation: CASSSGTTNEKLFF. The chain joins TRBV7-2 to TRBJ1-4; D remains ambiguous. CDR1 and CDR2 from the germline V gene are SGHTA and FQGNSA. The V end lost 4 bases, the J end lost 0 bases, and 6 bases lay between the germline ends. This CDR3 comprises 14 residues.

The V and J genes are TRBV20-1 and TRBJ2-7; possibly TRBD1 or TRBD2 for D (5 bases each). Germline CDR1 is DFQATT and CDR2 is SNEGSKA (reference sequence). The CDR3 has 13 residues. The CDR3: CQIKDRTRGEQYF. CDR3 DNA sequence: TGCCAGATAAAGGACCGTACTAGGGGCGAGCAGTACTTC.

The chain links TRBV5-1 to TRBJ2-3, with D possibly matching TRBD2 (5 bases). The CDR3 totals 15 residues. Germline V gene lookup returns CDR1 SGHRS and CDR2 YFSETQ. Trimming cost V 2 bases and J 1 base, with 11 bases left between them. CDR3 DNA: TGCGCCAGCAGCTTTGAGGGCTCTCGCACAGATACGCAGTATTTT. Translated, it gives CASSFEGSRTDTQYF.

The rearrangement uses TRBV4-2 and TRBJ1-2; D may be TRBD1 (5 bases). The CDR3 totals 17 residues. Germline CDR1 reads LGHNA; CDR2 reads YNFKEQ. V lost 4 bases to trimming and J lost 5 bases, with 23 bases between them. The CDR3 spells CASSPREGPRVGYGYTF. For the CDR3, the DNA is TGTGCCAGCAGCCCCCGTGAAGGGCCCAGGGTCGGGTATGGCTACACCTTC.

This clonotype was counted only a few times. The V gene is TRBV5-1, the J gene TRBJ2-2; D gene uncertain. Germline CDR1 reads SGHRS; CDR2 reads YFSETQ. This CDR3 is built from 14 residues. V lost 2 bases and J 5 bases, leaving 10 bases between the germline ends. As DNA, the CDR3 is TGCGCCAGCAGCTTTGGCACTTCAACCGGGGAGCTGTTTTTT. It codes for CASSFGTSTGELFF.

This clonotype was counted at least ten times. J is TRBJ2-7 and V is TRBV12-3 or TRBV12-4; 8 nucleotides align to TRBD1. The length of the CDR3 is 14 residues. With 4 bases clipped from V and 7 bases from J, the junction kept 9 bases outside the gene matches. The CDR3 DNA reads as TGTGCCAGCAGTTCCAGCTACACAGGGGGTGAGCAGTACTTC. It encodes CASSSSYTGGEQYF.

This clonotype was picked up many times. V usage is TRBV5-1 and J usage is TRBJ1-1; D is uncertain. Trimming removed 4 bases at V and 1 base at J, with 17 bases between. Looked up from germline, CDR1 is SGHRS and CDR2 is YFSETQ. The CDR3 has 16 residues. The CDR3 coding sequence is TGCGCCAGCAGCCCTCTTGAGGGCGCGGGGAACACTGAAGCTTTCTTT. Translated: CASSPLEGAGNTEAFF.

This clonotype was observed many times. The chain links TRBV6-2 or TRBV6-3 to TRBJ2-7; 9 bases are a match to TRBD2. The V gene end was trimmed by 5 bases and the J gene end by 3 bases; junction bases not matched to a gene: 8. The CDR3 has 15 residues. Per the germline V gene, CDR1 is MNHEY and CDR2 is SVGEGT. DNA of the CDR3: TGTGCCAGCAGTGAAGGTAGCGGGAGTTTCTACGAGCAGTACTTC. It encodes CASSEGSGSFYEQYF.

This clonotype was counted many times. In nucleotides, the CDR3 is TGTGCCACCCAGTTTGGTGGCAGAGTTTACACTGAAGCTTTCTTT. As protein: CATQFGGRVYTEAFF. The chain recombines TRBV28 with TRBJ1-1; D not certain. V gave up 10 bases and J gave up 3 bases, with 21 bases separating them. This CDR3 contains 15 residues. Germline CDR1 reads MDHEN; CDR2 reads SYDVKM.

This clonotype occurred many times. V and J are TRBV4-3 and TRBJ2-1, with D maybe TRBD2 (5 bases). Trimming took 1 base from V and 0 from J, leaving 16 bases between them. The CDR3 sequence is 18 residues long. Germline lookup yields CDR1 LGHNA and CDR2 YSLEER. The CDR3 DNA sequence: TGCGCCAGCAGCCAAGGGTTCGGGGTCGAGAGCTCCTACAATGAGCAGTTCTTC. It codes for CASSQGFGVESSYNEQFF.

About this clonotype itself: This may arise from a read error, as a much more abundant clone is one base away. The chain couples TRBV7-1 to TRBJ2-2; D perhaps matches TRBD1 (6 bases). TRBV7-1 has ORF status, its function being uncertain. The CDR3 consists of 14 residues. DNA for the CDR3: TGTGTCAGCAGCGAGTACAGGGTCACCGGGGAGCTGTTTTTT. Translation: CVSSEYRVTGELFF.

In its sample, this clonotype was seen many times. J is TRBJ2-1 and V is TRBV28; TRBD2 matches at 8 bases. The CDR3 runs to 14 residues. In germline, CDR1 is MDHEN, CDR2 SYDVKM. Trimming took 9 bases from V and 0 from J; bases not matched to a gene: 4. CDR3 coding DNA: TGTGCCAGTAGCGGGACTAGCTCCTACAATGAGCAGTTCTTC. This translates into CASSGTSSYNEQFF.

This rearrangement joins TRBV28 to TRBJ1-1, with 10 nucleotides matching TRBD1. CDR1 and CDR2 (germline): MDHEN, SYDVKM. This CDR3 contains 15 residues. V dropped 3 bases and J dropped 6; count of bases not matched to a gene: 7. The CDR3 sequence: CASSLARQGAPEAFF. CDR3 DNA sequence: TGTGCCAGCAGTTTGGCGAGACAGGGGGCCCCTGAAGCTTTCTTT. Filled out from reference TRBV28 and TRBJ1-1, the complete variable domain reads DVKVTQSSRYLVKRTGEKVFLECVQDMDHENMFWYRQDPGLGLRLIYFSYDVKMKEKGDIPEGYSVSREKKERFSLILESASTNQTSMYLCASSLARQGAPEAFFGQGTRLTVV.